Listed below are T cell receptor beta chains from one sample, sequenced in a study of T cells after posttransplantation cyclophosphamide. Only in-frame clones appear in the TCRdb table, and some are missing; sequencing was by immunoSEQ multiplex PCR. In total the sample includes approximately 17,000 clones, none of them seen once. Sample: PBMCs, taken after allogeneic stem cell transplant with posttransplant cyclophosphamide. The receptors come from a female patient younger than 45 who received an allogeneic stem cell transplant from a related donor, was CMV-positive, and had no GVHD. Some T cells could come from the graft donor. CDR3s include the opening cysteine and the closing phenylalanine or tryptophan. The order of the fields is J gene, V gene, clone size, D gene, CDR3 protein, CDR3 DNA. D genes are given only for firm matches. The size entry gives once, few, many, or a class for an expanded clone.

j_call: TRBJ1-1
v_call: TRBV28
clone_size: many
d_call: .
cdr3_aa: CASTSVTVNTEAFF
cdr3_nt: TGTGCCAGCACCTCTGTGACTGTGAACACTGAAGCTTTCTTT

j_call: TRBJ2-1
v_call: TRBV27
clone_size: many
d_call: TRBD2
cdr3_aa: CASRELAGVNEQFF
cdr3_nt: TGTGCCAGCAGGGAATTAGCGGGAGTTAATGAGCAGTTCTTC

j_call: TRBJ1-1
v_call: TRBV28
clone_size: many
d_call: .
cdr3_aa: CASAHPLSDTEAFF
cdr3_nt: TGTGCCAGCGCCCACCCCCTTAGCGACACTGAAGCTTTCTTT

j_call: TRBJ1-1
v_call: TRBV25-1
clone_size: many
d_call: .
cdr3_aa: CASSVDTGATEAFF
cdr3_nt: TGTGCCAGCAGTGTGGACACCGGCGCTACTGAAGCTTTCTTT

j_call: TRBJ2-5
v_call: TRBV30
clone_size: many
d_call: .
cdr3_aa: CAWSVGAGGQETQYF
cdr3_nt: TGTGCCTGGAGTGTGGGGGCAGGGGGGCAAGAGACCCAGTACTTC

j_call: TRBJ2-3
v_call: TRBV4-3
clone_size: many
d_call: .
cdr3_aa: CASSQDRVGTDTQYF
cdr3_nt: TGCGCCAGCAGCCAAGACAGGGTTGGCACAGATACGCAGTATTTT

j_call: TRBJ2-7
v_call: TRBV6-1
clone_size: many
d_call: .
cdr3_aa: CASSEALRSGIQSYEQYF
cdr3_nt: TGTGCCAGCAGTGAAGCACTAAGGAGTGGTATCCAATCCTACGAGCAGTACTTC

j_call: TRBJ1-3
v_call: TRBV18
clone_size: many
d_call: TRBD1
cdr3_aa: CASSRTWTGAGNTIYF
cdr3_nt: TGTGCCAGCTCACGAACTTGGACAGGGGCTGGAAACACCATATATTTT

j_call: TRBJ1-2
v_call: TRBV4-1
clone_size: many
d_call: .
cdr3_aa: CASSQEASFNYGYTF
cdr3_nt: TGCGCCAGCAGCCAAGAGGCCAGTTTCAACTATGGCTACACCTTC

j_call: TRBJ2-1
v_call: TRBV14
clone_size: many
d_call: TRBD2
cdr3_aa: CASSYGLAGVGNEQFF
cdr3_nt: TGTGCCAGCAGCTACGGACTAGCGGGGGTTGGTAATGAGCAGTTCTTC

j_call: TRBJ1-5
v_call: TRBV4-1
clone_size: many
d_call: .
cdr3_aa: CASSLFNNQPQHF
cdr3_nt: TGCGCCAGCAGCCTGTTCAACAATCAGCCCCAGCATTTT

j_call: TRBJ2-5
v_call: TRBV27
clone_size: many
d_call: .
cdr3_aa: CASSLSALQETQYF
cdr3_nt: TGTGCCAGCAGTTTATCGGCTTTGCAAGAGACCCAGTACTTC

j_call: TRBJ2-1
v_call: TRBV5-1
clone_size: many
d_call: TRBD1
cdr3_aa: CATTGQGYNEQFF
cdr3_nt: TGCGCCACCACAGGACAGGGATACAATGAGCAGTTCTTC

j_call: TRBJ2-1
v_call: TRBV4-1
clone_size: many
d_call: TRBD2
cdr3_aa: CASSQGLAGVGEQFF
cdr3_nt: TGCGCCAGCAGCCAGGGACTAGCGGGAGTGGGGGAGCAGTTCTTC

j_call: TRBJ2-7
v_call: TRBV5-1
clone_size: many
d_call: TRBD1
cdr3_aa: CASSSPGTGDYEQYF
cdr3_nt: TGCGCCAGCAGCTCTCCCGGGACAGGGGACTACGAGCAGTACTTC

j_call: TRBJ2-5
v_call: TRBV18
clone_size: many
d_call: .
cdr3_aa: CASSPEIQETQYF
cdr3_nt: TGTGCCAGCTCACCTGAGATACAAGAGACCCAGTACTTC

j_call: TRBJ2-7
v_call: TRBV6-1
clone_size: many
d_call: TRBD1
cdr3_aa: CASSRQGWADEQYF
cdr3_nt: TGTGCCAGCAGCCGACAGGGATGGGCAGACGAGCAGTACTTC

j_call: TRBJ2-5
v_call: TRBV19
clone_size: many
d_call: TRBD2
cdr3_aa: CASQVGAGVGETQYF
cdr3_nt: TGTGCCAGCCAAGTCGGGGCGGGAGTGGGAGAGACCCAGTACTTC

j_call: TRBJ2-7
v_call: TRBV10-3
clone_size: many
d_call: .
cdr3_aa: CAISDGQVGEQYF
cdr3_nt: TGTGCCATCAGTGATGGGCAGGTGGGCGAGCAGTACTTC

j_call: TRBJ2-1
v_call: TRBV7-3
clone_size: many
d_call: TRBD2
cdr3_aa: CASSRRAGEFYNEQFF
cdr3_nt: TGTGCCAGCAGTCGGCGAGCGGGAGAGTTCTACAATGAGCAGTTCTTC

j_call: TRBJ2-7
v_call: TRBV19
clone_size: many
d_call: TRBD1
cdr3_aa: CASSRYSQGAYEQYF
cdr3_nt: TGTGCCAGTAGCCGTTATTCCCAGGGGGCCTACGAGCAGTACTTC

j_call: TRBJ2-7
v_call: TRBV7-9
clone_size: few
d_call: .
cdr3_aa: CASSLALRGRTYEQYF
cdr3_nt: TGTGCCAGCAGCTTAGCCCTCAGGGGGAGGACCTACGAGCAGTACTTC

j_call: TRBJ2-3
v_call: TRBV7-9
clone_size: many
d_call: .
cdr3_aa: CASSLEWWGPTDTQYF
cdr3_nt: TGTGCCAGCAGCTTGGAGTGGTGGGGCCCCACAGATACGCAGTATTTT

j_call: TRBJ1-4
v_call: TRBV5-5
clone_size: many
d_call: TRBD1
cdr3_aa: CASSLVGQGGGNEKLFF
cdr3_nt: TGTGCCAGCAGCTTGGTGGGACAGGGAGGTGGTAATGAAAAACTGTTTTTT

j_call: TRBJ1-5
v_call: TRBV27
clone_size: many
d_call: TRBD1
cdr3_aa: CASSLSPTGAPNQPQHF
cdr3_nt: TGTGCCAGCAGTTTATCCCCGACAGGGGCCCCCAATCAGCCCCAGCATTTT